These T cell receptor beta chains were read from a single sample in a study of blood T cells in healthy people across ages. TCRdb used MiXCR to reprocess the 5' RACE reads, holding one entry per CDR3 protein. The sample lists around 900,000 distinct CDR3 sequences; 45% to 60% were seen once. Specimen: blood. The receptors shown here come from a woman aged 60-75 years in good health. The CDR3 runs from the conserved cysteine through the conserved F or W. Fields, in order: CDR3 length, V gene, CDR3 protein.

16 | TRBV7-2 | CANSLLAFSSYNEQFF
15 | TRBV3-1 | CASSQIAGNYNEQFF
14 | TRBV3-1 | CASSPRVGRETQYF
14 | TRBV29-1 | CSVGLVQVGYEQYF
13 | TRBV4-3 | CASSHLSLREQYF
13 | TRBV27 | CASSLNSGGSYTF
16 | TRBV15 | CATSRGRDRGYNEQFF
14 | TRBV7-2 | CASGGQLGDTEAFF
13 | TRBV6-5 | CASSYSLGTEQFF
11 | TRBV20-1 | CSAAPENEQFF
15 | TRBV4-1 | CASSQGREVSHEQFF
13 | TRBV29-1 | CSVEEAGRDTQYF
14 | TRBV7-2 | CASSLSSNTGELFF
14 | TRBV6-4 | CASSQAGITDTQYF
12 | TRBV5-5 | CASSRIGEVQYF
14 | TRBV6-2/TRBV6-3 | CASRQTTQPGELFF
13 | TRBV6-1 | CATSDPPKSGYTF
14 | TRBV4-3 | CASSQDRLSSTQYF
15 | TRBV5-5 | CASSFRTGGGTEAFF
14 | TRBV29-1 | CSVAGGGSCSEQFF
17 | TRBV4-3 | CASKSTTKREGPGELFF
16 | TRBV7-8 | CASSSYGGRSTDTQYF
13 | TRBV7-6 | CASSYAGVSEQYF
12 | TRBV29-1 | CSVGDSDYDYTF
16 | TRBV18 | CASSLPGLAGGNEQFF
14 | TRBV12-3/TRBV12-4 | CASSVRQGGGGYTF
15 | TRBV10-3 | CAISEGQTRNYEQYF